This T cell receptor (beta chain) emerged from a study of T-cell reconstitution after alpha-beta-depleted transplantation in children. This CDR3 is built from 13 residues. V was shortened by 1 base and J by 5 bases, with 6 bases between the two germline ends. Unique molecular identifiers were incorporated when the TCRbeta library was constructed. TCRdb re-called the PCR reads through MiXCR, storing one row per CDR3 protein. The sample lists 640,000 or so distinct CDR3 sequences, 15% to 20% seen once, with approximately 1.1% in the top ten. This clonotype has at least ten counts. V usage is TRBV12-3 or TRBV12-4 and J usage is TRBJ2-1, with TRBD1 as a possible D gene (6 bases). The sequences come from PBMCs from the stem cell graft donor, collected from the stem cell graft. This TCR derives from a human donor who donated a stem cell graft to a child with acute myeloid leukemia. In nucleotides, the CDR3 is TGTGCCAGCAGTTTAGGGACAGACAATGAGCAGTTCTTC. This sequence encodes CASSLGTDNEQFF.